The 29 T cell receptor beta chains in this list originate from one sample, sequenced in a study of T cells in Graves' hyperthyroidism and ophthalmopathy (dated by TCRdb to between 2018 and 2020). The library was produced with multiplex PCR. The sample was run on an Illumina HiSeq 2000. The TCR beta CDR3 regions were amplified from the RNA transcripts. A first-round RT-PCR of the TCR CDR3 used the HTBI primer set with the Qiagen OneStep RT-PCR kit. The public reads were quality trimmed at Q25 with fastp and then assembled into clones with MiXCR by TCRdb, keeping productive beta chains. Every distinct CDR3 protein forms one entry, paired with its most common genes and DNA. The sample has 540,000 or so distinct CDR3 sequences on record, around a sixth of them singletons. Of the sample, roughly 6.6% is held by the ten largest clones. Sequenced material: blood. The origin of the receptors is a woman aged 25 to 39 with Graves' hyperthyroidism.

The gene calls are TRBV5-1 and TRBJ1-1; 12 nucleotides agree with TRBD1. CDR1 is SGHRS and CDR2 is YFSETQ in the germline V gene. The CDR3 totals 20 residues. Trimming at V came to 3 bases and at J to 0 bases, leaving 15 bases not matched to a gene. The CDR3 loop reads CASSSWDRGRRVSMNTEAFF. The CDR3 DNA is TGCGCCAGCAGCTCCTGGGACAGGGGGCGTCGGGTCAGCATGAACACTGAAGCTTTCTTT.

This clonotype was seen repeatedly, ten times or more. The chain is built from TRBV5-1 and TRBJ2-7; 11 bases agree with TRBD2. This CDR3 has 16 amino acids. Germline V CDR1 and CDR2: SGHRS, YFSETQ. The V segment lost 4 bases and the J segment 0 bases; nucleotides outside the gene matches: 6. CDR3 sequence (DNA): TGCGCCAGCAGCCTGCGGACTAGCGGGTCCTCCTACGAGCAGTACTTC. It is translated as CASSLRTSGSSYEQYF.

In this sample, this clonotype turned up many times. The chain links TRBV12-3 or TRBV12-4 to TRBJ1-3; no clear D. The CDR3 sequence is 15 residues long. Deletions cut 5 bases from V and 0 bases from J, with 11 bases between. In DNA, the CDR3 is TGTGCCAGCAGTCGAGAACAGCGCTCTGGAAACACCATATATTTT. The encoded protein is CASSREQRSGNTIYF.

This clonotype appeared many times. The chain joins TRBV6-2 or TRBV6-3 to TRBJ2-7, with 9 bases fitting TRBD1. In germline, CDR1 is MNHEY, CDR2 SVGEGT. Unmatched junction bases numbered 12, after V lost 6 bases and J lost 6 bases. The CDR3 runs to 15 residues. CDR3 nucleotide sequence: TGTGCCAGCAGCCGTATCCCGGGACAGGGAGGCGAGCAGTACTTC. This translates into CASSRIPGQGGEQYF.

The chain links TRBV18 to TRBJ1-5; D not certain. The V gene lost 3 bases and the J gene lost 1 base, with 7 bases spanning the gap. The germline gives CDR1 KGHSH, CDR2 LQKENI. CDR3 length: 14 amino acids. Here the CDR3 reads CASSPVGSNQPQHF. The CDR3 bases are TGTGCCAGCTCACCGGTAGGGAGCAATCAGCCCCAGCATTTT.

This clonotype was seen at least ten times. The chain couples TRBV7-2 to TRBJ2-2; D unresolved. Looked up from germline, CDR1 is SGHTA and CDR2 is FQGNSA. Trimming took 11 bases from V and 1 from J, leaving 20 bases between them. The CDR3 extends over 16 amino acids. In nucleotides, the CDR3 is TGTGCCGGAAGCCGGACCACAAGCCTGAACACCGGGGAGCTGTTTTTT. It is translated as CAGSRTTSLNTGELFF.

CDR3 region: CASSVRGTLSYEQYF. The CDR3 nucleotides are TGTGCCAGCAGTGTCAGGGGGACCCTCAGCTACGAGCAGTACTTC. V is TRBV6-1 and J is TRBJ2-7; TRBD1 matches 7 bases. Per the germline V gene, CDR1 is MNHNS and CDR2 is SASEGT. The trim removed 4 bases at V and 3 bases at J, leaving 9 bases unmatched. There are 15 residues in the CDR3.

The CDR3 region is CASSTPGLAGGQLSYNEQFF. CDR3 bases: TGTGCCAGCAGTACCCCGGGACTAGCGGGAGGTCAACTATCCTACAATGAGCAGTTCTTC. The chain carries TRBV28 and TRBJ2-1; 15 bases are a match to TRBD2. Germline V CDR1 and CDR2: MDHEN, SYDVKM. This CDR3 has 20 residues. Trimming removed 5 bases from V and 1 base from J; junction bases left unmatched: 12.

The chain has TRBV7-9 and TRBJ2-5; D ambiguous. The germline V and J ends were trimmed by 3 bases and 4 bases, with 9 bases remaining between them. The CDR3 consists of 13 residues. Germline CDR1 SEHNR, CDR2 FQNEAQ (reference sequence). DNA of the CDR3: TGTGCCAGCAGCTTTAAGTTGGGAGAGACCCAGTACTTC. The encoded protein is CASSFKLGETQYF. Drawing the rest from reference TRBV7-9 and TRBJ2-5, the complete variable domain is DTGVSQNPRHKITKRGQNVTFRCDPISEHNRLYWYRQTLGQGPEFLTYFQNEAQLEKSRLLSDRFSAERPKGSFSTLEIQRTEQGDSAMYLCASSFKLGETQYFGPGTRLLVL.

Ten or more counts support this clonotype. CDR3 sequence (DNA): TGTGCCAGCAGTGTCTACAGAGGAGAGACCCAGTACTTC. Protein product: CASSVYRGETQYF. This chain connects TRBV2 to TRBJ2-5; D gene unclear. The CDR3 spans 13 residues. V was pared by 4 bases and J by 4 bases, with 10 bases between. The germline CDR1 and CDR2 sequences are SNHLY and FYNNEI.

This clonotype was observed a few times. The V gene is TRBV10-3, the J gene TRBJ2-2; no firm D call. V lost 5 bases to trimming and J lost 7 bases, with 8 bases between them. CDR1 is ENHRY, CDR2 SYGVKD, per germline. CDR3 length: 12 amino acids. The CDR3 protein is CAISPVGGELFF. CDR3 nucleotide sequence: TGTGCCATCAGTCCCGTGGGCGGGGAGCTGTTTTTT.

This clonotype was recorded many times. The DNA of the CDR3 is TGTGCCAGCACCCTCGCGGGGGGGAACACTGAAGCTTTCTTT. Its protein is CASTLAGGNTEAFF. The chain links TRBV6-1 to TRBJ1-1; weak D call: TRBD1 (5 bases). Germline loops: CDR1 MNHNS, CDR2 SASEGT. V was clipped by 7 bases and J by 1 base, with 13 bases between them. The CDR3 consists of 14 residues.

The table lists this clonotype with many counts. The genes are TRBV5-1 and TRBJ2-7; TRBD2 matches 7 bases. V was clipped by 4 bases and J by 3 bases; unmatched bases: 10. The CDR3 runs to 15 residues. Germline CDR1 SGHRS, CDR2 YFSETQ. CDR3 nucleotides: TGCGCCAGCAGCAATAGACTAGCAGGAGTCTACGAGCAGTACTTC. This codes for CASSNRLAGVYEQYF.

This rearrangement joins TRBV5-6 to TRBJ2-2; the D gene is possibly TRBD2 (6 bases). The CDR3 is made up of 15 amino acids. Trimming stripped 8 bases from V and 3 bases from J, with 17 bases between. Looked up from germline, CDR1 is SGHDT and CDR2 is YYEEEE. DNA of the CDR3: TGTGCCAGTGGCGGACTACTCCTCGACACCGGGGAGCTGTTTTTT. It yields the protein CASGGLLLDTGELFF.

This clonotype has a handful of counts. The V and J genes are TRBV7-6 and TRBJ2-1; D is possibly TRBD2 (5 bases). The CDR3 is 17 residues long. Germline V gives CDR1 SGHVS, CDR2 FNYEAQ. Trimming pared 5 bases from V and 0 bases from J, leaving 17 bases between. The CDR3 DNA reads as TGTGCCAGCAGCCCATACACCGGAGGAAGCTCCTACAATGAGCAGTTCTTC. This translates into CASSPYTGGSSYNEQFF. Complete variable domain (other parts from reference TRBV7-6 and TRBJ2-1): GAGVSQSPRYKVTKRGQDVALRCDPISGHVSLYWYRQALGQGPEFLTYFNYEAQQDKSGLPNDRFSAERPEGSISTLTIQRTEQRDSAMYRCASSPYTGGSSYNEQFFGPGTRLTVL.

This clonotype was seen ten or more times. The chain links TRBV12-3 or TRBV12-4 to TRBJ2-1; 9 bases line up with TRBD1. Trimming cost V 6 bases and J 5 bases; bases outside gene matches: 8. The CDR3 runs to 15 residues. The DNA of the CDR3 is TGTGCCAGCAGGCAGACAGGGGGTGTCCACAATGAGCAGTTCTTC. Translation gives CASRQTGGVHNEQFF.

This clonotype was seen repeatedly, ten times or more. This chain uses TRBV20-1 with TRBJ2-7, with 7 nucleotides matching TRBD2. The germline CDR1 and CDR2 sequences are DFQATT and SNEGSKA (reference sequence). The CDR3 runs to 14 residues. V trimming: 3 bases; J trimming: 1 base; junction bases outside the gene matches: 6. The CDR3 DNA reads as TGCAGTGCTAGTGGGACTAAACTTTCCTACGAGCAGTACTTC. Protein: CSASGTKLSYEQYF.

This clonotype occurred many times. The rearrangement joins TRBV5-1 to TRBJ2-7, with 8 bases matching TRBD1. This CDR3 is built from 15 residues. The germline CDR1 and CDR2 sequences are SGHRS and YFSETQ. J gave up 2 bases and V 4 bases, and 8 bases lay outside the gene matches. Written as DNA, the CDR3 is TGCGCCAGCAGCCGACAGGGGACGTCTCCCTACGAGCAGTACTTC. Translating gives CASSRQGTSPYEQYF.

This clonotype has a count of ten or more. This chain links TRBV5-1 with TRBJ2-7; unclear D gene. The CDR3 spans 14 residues. Germline CDR1 SGHRS, CDR2 YFSETQ. V was pared by 1 base and J by 2 bases, with 10 bases between. Written as DNA, the CDR3 is TGCGCCAGCAGCTTGTTGTACTCGACCTACGAGCAGTACTTC. Protein sequence: CASSLLYSTYEQYF.

This clonotype was recorded many times. The chain's CDR3 is CATSDPGLAGRYEQFF. The CDR3 DNA reads as TGTGCCACCAGTGACCCGGGACTAGCGGGACGCTATGAGCAGTTCTTC. The rearrangement joins TRBV24-1 to TRBJ2-1, with 13 bases fitting TRBD2. J gave up 8 bases and V 4 bases, and 7 bases lay outside the gene matches. The CDR3 has 16 residues. The germline V gene encodes CDR1 KGHDR and CDR2 SFDVKD.

A word on this clonotype: A much larger clone differs by one base, so this may be a read error. The genes are TRBV29-1 and TRBJ2-7, with 11 nucleotides matching TRBD2. The CDR3 covers 16 residues. Germline V gene lookup returns CDR1 SQVTM and CDR2 ANQGSEA. DNA for the CDR3: TGCGGCGTTGAAGCCACTAGCGGGAGCAGCCCCTACGAGCAGTACTTC. Translated: CGVEATSGSSPYEQYF.

At least ten counts were recorded for this clonotype. J is TRBJ1-1 and V is TRBV28; D not resolved. This CDR3 spans 14 amino acids. CDR1 is MDHEN and CDR2 is SYDVKM in the germline V gene. Deletions cut 1 base from V and 1 base from J, with 7 bases between. CDR3 sequence: CASSLSSGNTEAFF. The CDR3 coding sequence is TGTGCCAGCAGTTTATCGTCGGGGAACACTGAAGCTTTCTTT.

This clonotype has a handful of counts. The chain is built from TRBV14 and TRBJ2-7; 11 nucleotides agree with TRBD2. This CDR3 is built from 16 residues. Germline CDR1 reads SGHDN; CDR2 reads FVKESK. The ends lost 4 bases at V and 2 bases at J; junction bases unmatched: 7. CDR3 sequence reads: CASSLMAGLAAYEQYF. In nucleotides, the CDR3 is TGTGCCAGCAGCCTTATGGCGGGACTAGCGGCCTACGAGCAGTACTTC.

The sample holds one count of this clonotype. A clone one base away is much larger, so this may be a read error. Because the CDR3 is missing its conserved closing phenylalanine or tryptophan, this is likely a read error. CDR3 DNA sequence: TGCAGCCTTAGCACAGGGACTAGCGGGAGTCTGGGGCTATACAATGAGCAGTTCTCC. It is translated as CSLSTGTSGSLGLYNEQFS. This chain connects TRBV29-1 to TRBJ2-1, with 14 bases matching TRBD2. After removal of 8 bases from V and 4 bases from J, the junction contained 19 bases not matched to a gene. The CDR3 spans 19 residues. Germline loops: CDR1 SQVTM, CDR2 ANQGSEA.

The V call is TRBV27, the J call TRBJ2-7; D gene ambiguous. The germline V gene has CDR1 MNHEY and CDR2 SMNVEV (reference sequence). There are 13 residues in the CDR3. Trimming took off 1 base at V and 0 bases at J, with 4 bases between the two ends. CDR3: CASSLFGSYEQYF. DNA for the CDR3: TGTGCCAGCAGTTTATTCGGCTCCTACGAGCAGTACTTC.

The gene calls are TRBV7-2 and TRBJ2-1; tentative D call: TRBD2 (5 bases). This CDR3 comprises 16 residues. V lost 6 bases, J lost 4 bases, and 19 bases lay in between. The germline gives CDR1 SGHTA, CDR2 FQGNSA. CDR3 coding DNA: TGTGCCAGCAGTCAAATCCCTCCGAGGGTTTACAATGAGCAGTTCTTC. Residues: CASSQIPPRVYNEQFF.

At least ten counts were recorded for this clonotype. V and J are TRBV7-3 and TRBJ2-3; TRBD2 matches 7 bases. The trim removed 5 bases at V and 6 bases at J, leaving 5 bases unmatched. Germline assignment: CDR1 SGHTA and CDR2 FQGTGA. The CDR3 consists of 13 residues. As DNA, the CDR3 is TGTGCCAGCAGCCAGACTAGCCGGGATACGCAGTATTTT. This gives the protein CASSQTSRDTQYF.

As regards this clonotype: This sequence may be a read error, since a much larger clone differs from it by one base. This sequence joins TRBV7-9 and TRBJ1-2; no clear D gene. Germline CDR1 and CDR2: SEHNR and FQNEAQ (reference sequence). CDR3 length: 15 amino acids. The CDR3 nucleotides are TGTGCCGGCAGCTTACCGTTGAGGATTAGCTATGGCTACACCTTC. Translated, it gives CAGSLPLRISYGYTF.

This clonotype was recorded at least ten times. This chain joins TRBV7-2 and TRBJ2-3, with 10 bases that match TRBD2. V dropped 4 bases and J dropped 3; count of bases not matched to a gene: 4. Looked up from germline, CDR1 is SGHTA and CDR2 is FQGNSA. This CDR3 spans 15 amino acids. The CDR3 DNA follows: TGTGCCAGCAGCTCTCTAGCGGGAGTGACAGATACGCAGTATTTT. It specifies CASSSLAGVTDTQYF. The whole variable domain, remainder taken from reference TRBV7-2 and TRBJ2-3, is GAGVSQSPSNKVTEKGKDVELRCDPISGHTALYWYRQSLGQGLEFLIYFQGNSAPDKSGLPSDRFSAERTGGSVSTLTIQRTQQEDSAVYLCASSSLAGVTDTQYFGPGTRLTVL.